A few counts support the clone carrying this T cell receptor (beta chain). Its matching antigen is unknown. Described time point: blood 2 weeks post-SBRT. Stated treatment: 15 Gy SBRT to primary tumor, nephrectomy 4 weeks later. Produced via immunoSEQ multiplex PCR; TCRdb's table is partial and in-frame only. Of roughly 130,000 clones in the sample, around nine tenths were seen once. This sample is part of a study of radiation and T cells in renal cell carcinoma. Study-wide points: Pretreatment tumor biopsies were lacking, so baseline clonotypes are unknown.

V lost 5 bases, J lost 3 bases, and 13 bases lay in between. CDR3 size: 14 residues. Germline assignment: CDR1 SGHTA and CDR2 FQGNSA. The gene calls are TRBV7-2 and TRBJ1-1, with D uncertain. The starting material was blood, obtained from a patient whose treatment included radiotherapy and nephrectomy. This receptor was obtained from a woman between 65 and 79 years old with renal cell carcinoma. The CDR3 DNA reads as TGTGCCAGCAGCCCTACCTTTAGGGACACTGAAGCTTTCTTT. This codes for CASSPTFRDTEAFF.